The present entry profiles one T cell receptor beta chain with its context. V lost 0 bases to trimming and J lost 2 bases, with 10 bases between them. CDR3 length: 15 amino acids. Germline CDR1 KGHSH, CDR2 LQKENI. The repertoire was sequenced with immunoSEQ multiplex PCR; TCRdb's copy has only in-frame clones and lacks some. The repertoire holds some 10,000 clones, with 86% as singletons. The data derive from a study of blood T cell repertoires in COVID-19. Study context: Samples came from the United States, Italy and Spain, spanning acute and convalescent COVID-19.

Sequencing was carried out using peripheral blood. The TCR was taken from a man aged 55 to 70 with acute or convalescent COVID-19. V usage is TRBV18 and J usage is TRBJ1-1; D not resolved. The chain's CDR3 is CASSPPFGVNTEAFF. CDR3 DNA: TGTGCCAGCTCACCACCATTCGGGGTCAACACTGAAGCTTTCTTT.